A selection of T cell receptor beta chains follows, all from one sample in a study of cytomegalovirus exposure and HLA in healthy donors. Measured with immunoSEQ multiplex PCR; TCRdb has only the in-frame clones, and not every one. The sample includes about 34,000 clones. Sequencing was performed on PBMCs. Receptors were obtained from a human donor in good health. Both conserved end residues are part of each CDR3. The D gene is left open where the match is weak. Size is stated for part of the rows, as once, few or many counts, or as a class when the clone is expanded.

CASSFNGVDNEQFF TGCGCCAGCAGCTTCAACGGGGTCGACAATGAGCAGTTCTTC - TRBJ2-1 - TRBV5-1
CASTRGQGQDEQFF TGTGCCAGCACCCGAGGGCAGGGGCAAGATGAGCAGTTCTTC - TRBJ2-1 - TRBV2
CASSSDRVQPQHF TGTGCCAGCAGCTCTGACAGGGTTCAGCCCCAGCATTTT TRBD1 TRBJ1-5 - TRBV5-8
CASSLAGGRYNEQFF TGCGCCAGCAGCTTAGCGGGGGGTCGATACAATGAGCAGTTCTTC TRBD2 TRBJ2-1 - TRBV5-1
CASGTVVMNTEAFF TGTGCCAGTGGGACAGTTGTCATGAACACTGAAGCTTTCTTT TRBD1 TRBJ1-1 - TRBV19
CASSVDRSDNEQFF TGTGCCAGCAGCGTAGACAGGTCGGACAATGAGCAGTTCTTC - TRBJ2-1 - TRBV9
CAWSLGQGGDTQYF TGTGCCTGGAGCTTAGGACAGGGTGGAGATACGCAGTATTTT TRBD1 TRBJ2-3 - TRBV30
CAISESRAGDNTEAFF TGTGCCATCAGTGAGTCAAGGGCAGGGGATAACACTGAAGCTTTCTTT - TRBJ1-1 - TRBV10-3
CAWNGQGLQPQHF TGTGCCTGGAACGGGCAGGGGCTACAGCCCCAGCATTTT - TRBJ1-5 - TRBV30
CSVQGAGGYTF TGCAGCGTGCAGGGAGCGGGAGGCTACACCTTC - TRBJ1-2 - TRBV29-1
CASTPRQGGNTEAFF TGTGCCAGCACCCCAAGACAGGGTGGGAACACTGAAGCTTTCTTT TRBD1 TRBJ1-1 - TRBV6-5
CASRQTVFGAFF TGTGCCAGCAGGCAGACAGTTTTCGGAGCTTTCTTT - TRBJ1-1 - TRBV2
CATSTPGNAYEQYF TGTGCCACCAGCACCCCCGGGAACGCCTACGAGCAGTACTTC - TRBJ2-7 - TRBV15
CASSLAPGTYEQYF TGTGCCAGCAGCTTGGCCCCAGGGACCTACGAGCAGTACTTC - TRBJ2-7 - TRBV5-5
CASSESAGRTEAFF TGTGCCAGCAGTGAATCAGCAGGGAGGACTGAAGCTTTCTTT - TRBJ1-1 - TRBV6-1
CASTPGGNQPQHF TGTGCCAGCACCCCCGGGGGAAATCAGCCCCAGCATTTT - TRBJ1-5 - TRBV6-5
CASSSSNRGTGMNEQYF TGTGCCAGCAGCTCATCGAACCGAGGGACAGGGATGAACGAGCAGTACTTC TRBD1 TRBJ2-7 - TRBV7-9
CASSFLGQTEAFF TGTGCCAGCAGTTTTCTCGGACAGACTGAAGCTTTCTTT - TRBJ1-1 - TRBV27
CAGSRLAVTTDTQYF TGTGCCGGGAGTCGACTAGCGGTGACCACAGATACGCAGTATTTT TRBD2 TRBJ2-3 - TRBV30
CASSSTGTGVYGYTF TGTGCCAGCAGCTCTACCGGGACAGGAGTCTATGGCTACACCTTC TRBD1 TRBJ1-2 - TRBV11-2
CASSPTTGKGTEDFF TGTGCCAGCTCACCTACGACAGGGAAAGGAACTGAAGATTTCTTT TRBD1 TRBJ1-1 - TRBV18
CASSQDGTASTDTQYF TGCGCCAGCAGCCAGGACGGGACAGCTAGCACAGATACGCAGTATTTT TRBD1 TRBJ2-3 - TRBV5-1
CASSLGLGRGNTIYF TGTGCCAGCAGCTTGGGCCTCGGGAGGGGAAACACCATATATTTT - TRBJ1-3 - TRBV5-6
CSATPLVRGGVLAEQFF TGCAGCGCGACCCCTCTGGTCCGGGGGGGGGTCCTAGCTGAGCAGTTCTTC TRBD2 TRBJ2-1 - TRBV29-1
CASSFGGTGLEQYF TGCGCCAGCAGTTTCGGAGGGACAGGGCTCGAGCAGTACTTC TRBD1 TRBJ2-7 - TRBV5-1
CASSPSGTSAETQYF TGTGCCAGCAGCCCCTCAGGGACTAGCGCAGAGACCCAGTACTTC TRBD2 TRBJ2-5 - TRBV7-2
CASSERLGEQETQYF TGTGCCAGCAGCGAACGCCTAGGAGAACAAGAGACCCAGTACTTC - TRBJ2-5 - TRBV7-3
CASTGVGAPGEKLFF TGTGCCAGCACTGGGGTAGGCGCTCCGGGAGAAAAACTGTTTTTT - TRBJ1-4 - TRBV6-5
CASSIDPYQPQHF TGTGCCAGTAGTATAGATCCGTATCAGCCCCAGCATTTT - TRBJ1-5 - TRBV19
CASSVVRGSRELFF TGTGCCAGCAGCGTAGTGCGCGGGAGTAGGGAGCTGTTTTTT TRBD2 TRBJ2-2 - TRBV9
CASSLGYGNTYEQYF TGTGCCAGCAGCTTAGGGTACGGGAACACCTACGAGCAGTACTTC - TRBJ2-7 - TRBV7-3
CASSPGTSGTDKQYF TGTGCCAGCAGTCCCGGGACTAGCGGCACAGATAAGCAGTATTTT TRBD2 TRBJ2-3 - TRBV27
CASSPSGYGYTF TGTGCCAGCTCGCCGTCGGGCTATGGCTACACCTTC - TRBJ1-2 - TRBV19
CASSIDTGSEQFF TGTGCCAGTAGTATAGATACAGGGTCTGAGCAGTTCTTC - TRBJ2-1 - TRBV19
CASSRGLGLPTDTQYF TGTGCCAGCAGCCGCGGACTAGGCCTTCCCACAGATACGCAGTATTTT TRBD2 TRBJ2-3 - TRBV7-2
CASSPPGAYEQYF TGTGCCAGCAGTCCCCCGGGGGCCTACGAGCAGTACTTC - TRBJ2-7 - TRBV5-4
CASSLERSTRPYEQYF TGTGCCAGCAGCTTAGAGAGATCCACTAGGCCCTACGAGCAGTACTTC - TRBJ2-7 medium-sized TRBV7-9
CASSLPLSGGKNIQYF TGCGCCAGCAGCTTGCCCCTTAGCGGGGGGAAAAACATTCAGTACTTC TRBD2 TRBJ2-4 - TRBV5-1
CASRGQGGIYGYTF TGTGCCAGCAGAGGACAGGGGGGTATCTATGGCTACACCTTC TRBD1 TRBJ1-2 - TRBV27
CASTGGYEQYF TGTGCCAGCACCGGGGGCTACGAGCAGTACTTC - TRBJ2-7 - TRBV7-9
CASSGEGNQPQHF TGTGCCAGCAGTGGTGAGGGTAATCAGCCCCAGCATTTT - TRBJ1-5 - TRBV6-1
CASSPSAGRDTQYF TGTGCCAGCTCACCCTCTGCGGGGCGGGATACGCAGTATTTT - TRBJ2-3 - TRBV18
CASSVVPGETQYF TGTGCCAGTAGTGTAGTACCGGGGGAGACCCAGTACTTC - TRBJ2-5 - TRBV19
CASSLDRDQPQHF TGTGCCAGCAGCCTGGACAGGGATCAGCCCCAGCATTTT TRBD1 TRBJ1-5 - TRBV6-5
CASSVAPGRNSPLHF TGTGCCAGCAGCGTAGCCCCAGGGAGGAATTCACCCCTCCACTTT - TRBJ1-6 - TRBV9
CASWEDRPNYGYTF TGTGCCTCCTGGGAAGACAGGCCAAACTATGGCTACACCTTC - TRBJ1-2 - TRBV10-3
CAGTGPEDEQYF TGCGCCGGAACCGGGCCGGAGGACGAGCAGTACTTC - TRBJ2-7 medium-sized TRBV5-1
CASSLSGQGRTEAFF TGTGCCAGCAGTTTATCGGGACAGGGGAGGACTGAAGCTTTCTTT TRBD1 TRBJ1-1 - TRBV28
CASSRERATNEKLFF TGTGCCAGCAGCCGAGAGAGAGCAACTAATGAAAAACTGTTTTTT - TRBJ1-4 - TRBV14
CASSFSRAYNSPLHF TGTGCCAGCAGTTTTTCCAGGGCATATAATTCACCCCTACACTTT - TRBJ1-6 - TRBV28
CASSFGDRDYGYTF TGTGCCAGCAGTTTTGGGGACAGGGACTATGGCTACACCTTC TRBD1 TRBJ1-2 - TRBV27
CASSPDRNDNSPLHF TGTGCCAGCAGCCCGGACAGGAATGATAATTCACCCCTCCACTTT TRBD1 TRBJ1-6 - TRBV6-5
CAWSRDRRNSPLHF TGTGCCTGGAGTCGGGACAGGCGGAATTCACCCCTCCACTTT TRBD1 TRBJ1-6 - TRBV30
CAWSPDDGSPLHF TGTGCCTGGAGTCCCGACGACGGGTCACCCCTCCACTTT - TRBJ1-6 - TRBV30
CAPRGKGGFYEQYF TGCGCCCCCAGGGGTAAAGGGGGATTTTACGAGCAGTACTTC - TRBJ2-7 - TRBV4-1
CAWSTGVADTQYF TGTGCCTGGTCCACAGGGGTGGCAGATACGCAGTATTTT TRBD1 TRBJ2-3 - TRBV30
CASSLMTGGNTEAFF TGCGCCAGCAGCTTGATGACAGGGGGGAACACTGAAGCTTTCTTT TRBD1 TRBJ1-1 - TRBV5-1
CASSYDRQQETQYF TGCGCCAGCAGCTATGACAGGCAACAAGAGACCCAGTACTTC - TRBJ2-5 - TRBV5-1
CASSMVSEGEAFF TGTGCCAGTAGTATGGTCTCCGAGGGAGAAGCTTTCTTT - TRBJ1-1 - TRBV19